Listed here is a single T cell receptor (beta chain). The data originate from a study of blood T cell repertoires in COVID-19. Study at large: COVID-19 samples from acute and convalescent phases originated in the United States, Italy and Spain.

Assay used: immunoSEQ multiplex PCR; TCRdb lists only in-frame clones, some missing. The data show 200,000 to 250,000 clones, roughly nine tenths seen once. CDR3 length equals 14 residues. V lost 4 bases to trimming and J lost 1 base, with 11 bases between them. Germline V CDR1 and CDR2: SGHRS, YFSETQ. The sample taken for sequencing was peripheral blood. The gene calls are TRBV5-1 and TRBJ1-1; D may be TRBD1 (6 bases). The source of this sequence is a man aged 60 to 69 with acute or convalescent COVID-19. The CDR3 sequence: CASSRSDRNTEAFF. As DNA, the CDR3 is TGCGCCAGCAGCCGCTCGGACAGGAACACTGAAGCTTTCTTT. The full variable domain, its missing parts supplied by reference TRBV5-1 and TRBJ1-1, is KAGVTQTPRYLIKTRGQQVTLSCSPISGHRSVSWYQQTPGQGLQFLFEYFSETQRNKGNFPGRFSGRQFSNSRSEMNVSTLELGDSALYLCASSRSDRNTEAFFGQGTRLTVV.